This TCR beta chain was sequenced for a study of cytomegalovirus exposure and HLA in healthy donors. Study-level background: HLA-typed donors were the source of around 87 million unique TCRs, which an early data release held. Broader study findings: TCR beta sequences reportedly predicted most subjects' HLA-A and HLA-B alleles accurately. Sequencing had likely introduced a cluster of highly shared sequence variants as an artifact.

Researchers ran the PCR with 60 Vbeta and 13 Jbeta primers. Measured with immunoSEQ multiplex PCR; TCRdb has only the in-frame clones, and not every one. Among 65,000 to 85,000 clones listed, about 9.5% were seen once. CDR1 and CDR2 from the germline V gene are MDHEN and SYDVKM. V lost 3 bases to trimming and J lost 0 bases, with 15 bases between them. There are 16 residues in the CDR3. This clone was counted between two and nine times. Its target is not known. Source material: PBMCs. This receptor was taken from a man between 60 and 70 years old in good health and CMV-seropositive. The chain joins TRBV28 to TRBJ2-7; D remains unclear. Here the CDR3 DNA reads TGTGCCAGCAGTTTGCCCCCCCAGCGCGTCTCCTACGAGCAGTACTTC. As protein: CASSLPPQRVSYEQYF.